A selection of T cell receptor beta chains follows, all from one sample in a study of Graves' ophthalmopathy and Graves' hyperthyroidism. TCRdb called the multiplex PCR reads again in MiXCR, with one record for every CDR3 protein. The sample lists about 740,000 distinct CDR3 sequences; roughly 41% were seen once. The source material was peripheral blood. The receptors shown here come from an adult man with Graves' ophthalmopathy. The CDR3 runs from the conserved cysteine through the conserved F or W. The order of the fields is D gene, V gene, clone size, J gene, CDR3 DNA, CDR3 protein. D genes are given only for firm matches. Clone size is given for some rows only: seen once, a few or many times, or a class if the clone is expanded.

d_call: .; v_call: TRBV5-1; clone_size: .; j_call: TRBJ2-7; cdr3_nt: TGCGCCAGCAGCTTGGCGCGGGCCTCCTACGAGCAGTACTTC; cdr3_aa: CASSLARASYEQYF
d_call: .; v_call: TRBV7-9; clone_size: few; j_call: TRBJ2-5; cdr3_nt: TGTGCCAGCAGCTTAGGCAGCCTGGGGCCCCAAGAGACCCAGTACTTC; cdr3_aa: CASSLGSLGPQETQYF
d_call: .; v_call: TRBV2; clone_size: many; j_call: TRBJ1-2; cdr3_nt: TGTGCCAGCAGTGAAGCTGACTACAAAAGCTATGGCTACACCTTC; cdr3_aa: CASSEADYKSYGYTF
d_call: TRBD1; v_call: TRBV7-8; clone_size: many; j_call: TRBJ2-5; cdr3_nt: TGTGCCAGCAGCCCCGGACAGGGGAGGGGGGAGACCCAGTACTTC; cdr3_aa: CASSPGQGRGETQYF
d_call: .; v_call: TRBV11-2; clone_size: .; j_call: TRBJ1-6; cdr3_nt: TGTGCCAGCAGTCCGAGGTCACCTTATAATTCACCCCTCCACTTT; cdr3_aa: CASSPRSPYNSPLHF
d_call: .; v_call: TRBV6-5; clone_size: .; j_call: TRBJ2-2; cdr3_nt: TGTGCCAGCGCGGCAGGGGTGAACACCGGGGAGCTGTTTTTT; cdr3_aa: CASAAGVNTGELFF
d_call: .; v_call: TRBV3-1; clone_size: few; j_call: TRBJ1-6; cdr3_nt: TGTGCCAGCAGCCTCTTAGAAGGCGTGGGCAATTCACCCCTCCACTTT; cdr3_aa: CASSLLEGVGNSPLHF
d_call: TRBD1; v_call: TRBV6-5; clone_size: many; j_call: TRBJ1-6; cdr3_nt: TGTGCCAGCAGTACTGACAGGGGGAATTCACCCCTCCACTTT; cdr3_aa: CASSTDRGNSPLHF
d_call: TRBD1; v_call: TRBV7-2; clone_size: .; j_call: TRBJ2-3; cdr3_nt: TGTGCCAGCTACCTCCGGGACAGAAGCACAGATACGCAGGATTTT; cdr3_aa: CASYLRDRSTDTQDF
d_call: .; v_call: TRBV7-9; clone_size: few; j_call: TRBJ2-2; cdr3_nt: TGTGCCAGCAGCCAGCCGACACTGGCGAACACCGGGGAGCTGTTTTTT; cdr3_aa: CASSQPTLANTGELFF
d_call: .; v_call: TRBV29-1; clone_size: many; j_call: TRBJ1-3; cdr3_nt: TGCAGCGTTGACGGGGGGCTCTCTGGAAACACCATATATTTT; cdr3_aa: CSVDGGLSGNTIYF
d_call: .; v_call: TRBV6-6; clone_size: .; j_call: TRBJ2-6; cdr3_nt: TGTGCCAGCAGGCAGACAGCTGGGGCCAACGTCCTGACTTTC; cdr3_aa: CASRQTAGANVLTF
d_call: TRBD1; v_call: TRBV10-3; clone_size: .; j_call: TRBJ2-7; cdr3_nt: TGTGCCAGCAGTGAAGCGGGGACAGGGATCCACGAGCAGTACTTC; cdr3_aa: CASSEAGTGIHEQYF
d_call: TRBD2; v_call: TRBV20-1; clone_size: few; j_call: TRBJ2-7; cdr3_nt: TGCAGTGCTCTTCTAGCGGGAGGGTTCACCTACGAGCAGTACTTC; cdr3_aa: CSALLAGGFTYEQYF
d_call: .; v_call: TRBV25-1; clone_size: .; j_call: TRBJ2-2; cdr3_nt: TGTGCCAGCTCACCGACCTGGAACACCGGGGAGCTGTTTTTT; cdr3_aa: CASSPTWNTGELFF
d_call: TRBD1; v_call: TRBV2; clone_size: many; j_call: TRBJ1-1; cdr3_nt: TGTGCCAGCAGTGAGAGCCTGACAGGGGCGAGGGACACTGAAGCTTTCTTT; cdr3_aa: CASSESLTGARDTEAFF
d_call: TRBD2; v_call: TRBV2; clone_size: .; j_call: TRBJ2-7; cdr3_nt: TGTGCCAGCAGTTACATCGGCGGGAGGAACTACGAGCAGTACTTC; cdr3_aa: CASSYIGGRNYEQYF
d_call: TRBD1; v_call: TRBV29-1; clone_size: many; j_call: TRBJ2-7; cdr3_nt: TGCAGCGTTCTGGACAGGGCGAGAGAGCAGTACTTC; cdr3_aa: CSVLDRAREQYF
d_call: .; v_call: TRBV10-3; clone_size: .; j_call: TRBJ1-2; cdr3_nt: TGTGCCAGTTCCAGGGGAGTAAACTATGGCTACACCTTC; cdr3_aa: CASSRGVNYGYTF
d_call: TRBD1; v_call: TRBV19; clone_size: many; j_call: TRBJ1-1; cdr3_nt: TGTGCCAGTAGTACGTCACCGGGACAGGGGAACACTGAAGCTTTCTTT; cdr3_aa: CASSTSPGQGNTEAFF
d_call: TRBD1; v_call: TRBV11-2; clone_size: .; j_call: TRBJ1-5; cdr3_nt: TGTGCCAGCTCACCACCCCTGGACAGGGCGAGCAATCAGCCCCAGCATTTT; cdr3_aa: CASSPPLDRASNQPQHF
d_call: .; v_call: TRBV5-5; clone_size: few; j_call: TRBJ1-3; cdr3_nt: TGTGCCAGCAGCTCCTTAGGTCCGGGACGGATGTACTCTGGAAACACCATATATTTT; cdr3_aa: CASSSLGPGRMYSGNTIYF
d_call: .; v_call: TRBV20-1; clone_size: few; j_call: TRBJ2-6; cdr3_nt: TGCAGTGCTAGTTCGTCAGGAGATCGCTCTGGGGCCAACGTCCTGACTTTC; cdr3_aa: CSASSSGDRSGANVLTF